This T cell receptor (beta chain) comes out of a study of CD8 T cells in Susac syndrome. With random hexamers, reverse transcription was performed on about 0.5 to 1 ug of RNA. An immunoSEQ multiplex PCR amplified TCR beta CDR3 over 54 Vbeta and 13 Jbeta. TCRdb re-called the immunoSEQ multiplex PCR reads through MiXCR, storing one row per CDR3 protein. The sample carries roughly 250,000 distinct CDR3 sequences, 90% to 96% recorded once. With 4 bases clipped from V and 4 bases from J, the junction kept 12 bases outside the gene matches. The germline V gene encodes CDR1 DFQATT and CDR2 SNEGSKA (reference sequence). This CDR3 spans 15 amino acids. Sequencing of TCR beta was performed on blood CD8+ and CD4+ T cells.

The V and J genes are TRBV20-1 and TRBJ2-5; 7 positions match TRBD2. Material: CD4+ T cells from PBMCs. This receptor was obtained from a human donor with Susac syndrome. The CDR3: CSAIHGGRGGETQYF. The CDR3 coding sequence is TGCAGTGCTATACACGGAGGGAGGGGAGGAGAGACCCAGTACTTC.